This entry is about one T cell receptor (beta chain). The target antigen is unknown. The sample belongs to a study of T-cell memory formation after mild COVID-19. About the study: Clusters were largely donor specific.

General study findings and limits: Researchers report contracting CD4+ clones mostly in CM and EM, with CD8+ clones in EMRA.

Germline loops: CDR1 LGHNA, CDR2 YSLEER. This CDR3 contains 16 residues. The V segment lost 3 bases and the J segment 2 bases; nucleotides outside the gene matches: 6. TCRdb used MiXCR to reprocess the 5' RACE reads, holding one entry per CDR3 protein. The sample has 250,000 to 300,000 distinct CDR3 sequences; roughly 16% are singletons. The receptor comes from a man aged 18-30 years who had mild COVID-19 (a few samples of this study predate the infection). Cell type and time point are not known. The V call is TRBV4-3, the J call TRBJ2-5; TRBD2 matches 10 bases. Sequencing was done on a sample of PBMCs or a T cell subset sorted from them (not recorded which). CDR3 nucleotide sequence: TGCGCCAGCAGCCAGCGACTAGCGGGCGAGCAAGAGACCCAGTACTTC. Its translation: CASSQRLAGEQETQYF.